This entry lists 22 T cell receptor beta chains sequenced from one sample in a study of T cell responses to AZD1222 COVID-19 vaccine. Repertoires were generated with immunoSEQ multiplex PCR, while TCRdb's copy carries only in-frame clones and drops some. Among some 120,000 clones listed, just over 90% were seen once. The sample here was peripheral blood, taken on day 0 of AZD1222 vaccination. The receptors stem from an adult in good health.

The count of this clone is one. This sequence joins TRBV18 and TRBJ1-4; D possibly corresponds to TRBD1 (6 bases). Germline V gene sequence: CDR1 KGHSH, CDR2 LQKENI. This CDR3 is 15 amino acids long. Trimming stripped 4 bases from V and 5 bases from J, with 14 bases between. This CDR3 is CASSLGIDRNEKLFF. CDR3 nucleotide sequence: TGTGCCAGCTCACTGGGGATTGACAGGAATGAAAAACTGTTTTTT.

The rearrangement joins TRBV5-1 to TRBJ2-1, with 15 bases that match TRBD2. This CDR3 contains 17 residues. V shed 2 bases, J shed 7 bases, and the junction held 7 bases outside the gene matches. Germline V CDR1 and CDR2: SGHRS, YFSETQ. The CDR3 DNA reads TGCGCCAGCAGCTTTGGACTAGCGGGAGGGGTGGCGAATGAGCAGTTCTTC. Protein product: CASSFGLAGGVANEQFF.

The CDR3 DNA reads as TGCGCCAGCAGCTTGGACGGGACTAGGGACAATGAGCAGTTCTTC. This codes for CASSLDGTRDNEQFF. This chain joins TRBV5-1 and TRBJ2-1; 8 bases line up with TRBD2. Trimming removed 0 bases from V and 5 bases from J; junction bases left unmatched: 4. This CDR3 has 15 residues. The germline gives CDR1 SGHRS, CDR2 YFSETQ.

The chain links TRBV2 to TRBJ2-7; D is ambiguous. Germline CDR1 and CDR2: SNHLY and FYNNEI. Trimming shortened V by 4 bases and J by 3 bases, and 13 bases separated the two germline ends. The CDR3 length is 14 residues. CDR3 in DNA: TGTGCCAGCAGTGCTGCCAGTTTTAACTACGAGCAGTACTTC. Translated, it gives CASSAASFNYEQYF.

This clone was seen only once. The rearrangement uses TRBV5-5 and TRBJ2-5; D not certain. Germline assignment: CDR1 SGHKS and CDR2 YYEKEE (reference sequence). Trimming cost V 5 bases and J 9 bases, with 5 bases left between them. This CDR3 spans 9 amino acids. CDR3 coding DNA: TGTGCCAGCAGTTACCCCCAGTACTTC. Translating gives CASSYPQYF.

CDR3 sequence: CASSLDRGLGETQYF. DNA of the CDR3: TGTGCCAGCAGCTTGGACAGGGGGCTAGGGGAGACCCAGTACTTC. The chain combines TRBV5-4 with TRBJ2-5; TRBD1 aligns across 9 bases. Looked up from germline, CDR1 is SGHNT and CDR2 is YYREEE (reference sequence). V lost 0 bases to trimming and J lost 5 bases; unmatched junction nucleotides: 5. The CDR3 is made up of 15 amino acids.

V gene TRBV7-6 combines with J gene TRBJ2-5; 10 positions agree with TRBD2. The CDR3 covers 17 residues. V trimming: 6 bases; J trimming: 0 bases; junction bases outside the gene matches: 10. Germline assignment: CDR1 SGHVS and CDR2 FNYEAQ. CDR3 DNA sequence: TGTGCCAGCAGTTGGGCCGGGACTAGCGTCAACCAAGAGACCCAGTACTTC. It is translated as CASSWAGTSVNQETQYF.

The rearrangement uses TRBV10-3 and TRBJ1-5; D gene ambiguous. With 3 bases removed from V and 5 bases from J, the gap between germline ends came to 5 bases. Germline loops: CDR1 ENHRY, CDR2 SYGVKD. CDR3 size: 12 residues. The CDR3 loop is CAISEPDQPQHF. In DNA, the CDR3 is TGTGCCATCAGTGAACCTGATCAGCCCCAGCATTTT.

The chain recombines TRBV6-5 with TRBJ1-1; D is unresolved. CDR3 length: 12 amino acids. Germline V gives CDR1 MNHEY, CDR2 SVGAGI. V was clipped by 8 bases and J by 1 base, with 8 bases between them. CDR3 sequence reads: CASLKKNTEAFF. The CDR3 region has the DNA TGTGCCAGCCTAAAGAAGAACACTGAAGCTTTCTTT.

The gene calls are TRBV5-1 and TRBJ2-1; a weak D match, TRBD2 (5 bases). Trimming left V 3 bases short and J 3 bases short, with 13 bases between. Germline-derived CDR1 and CDR2 are SGHRS and YFSETQ. The CDR3 runs 15 residues. CDR3 coding DNA: TGCGCCAGCAGCTCCCAGGTAGGGAGCTACAATGAGCAGTTCTTC. It encodes CASSSQVGSYNEQFF.

This clone was found once. The chain is built from TRBV6-2 or TRBV6-3 and TRBJ2-1; 9 positions match TRBD2. CDR1 MNHEY and CDR2 SVGEGT come from the germline V gene. This CDR3 region has 18 residues. The V and J ends lost 0 bases and 6 bases, in that order; junction bases with no gene match: 12. Written as DNA, the CDR3 is TGTGCCAGCAGTTACTCGATTGCTGTGACTAGCGGTCCCAATGAGCAGTTCTTC. Protein: CASSYSIAVTSGPNEQFF.

The genes are TRBV28 and TRBJ1-5; a possible D gene is TRBD1 (5 bases). The V gene lost 1 base and the J gene lost 4 bases, with 11 bases spanning the gap. The germline gives CDR1 MDHEN, CDR2 SYDVKM. This CDR3 has 15 residues. The DNA of the CDR3 is TGTGCCAGCAGTTTATTTTCAGGGATGAATCAGCCCCAGCATTTT. Encoded protein: CASSLFSGMNQPQHF.

CDR3 coding DNA: TGTGCCAGCACCACCATGGATCAGCCCCAGCATTTT. Amino acids: CASTTMDQPQHF. V is TRBV12-3 or TRBV12-4 and J is TRBJ1-5; D uncertain. CDR3 length: 12 residues. V was shortened by 7 bases and J by 5 bases, with 9 bases between the two germline ends.

The count of this clone is one. The V call is TRBV29-1, the J call TRBJ2-2, with D uncertain. There are 13 residues in the CDR3. V lost 3 bases, J lost 0 bases, and 5 bases lay in between. Germline V gives CDR1 SQVTM, CDR2 ANQGSEA. DNA for the CDR3: TGCAGCGTTGACGCGGCGAACACCGGGGAGCTGTTTTTT. It yields the protein CSVDAANTGELFF.

Notes on this clone: The junction departs from germline at one end; a sequencing error may be responsible. The chain has TRBV7-9 and TRBJ1-1; D might be TRBD1 (5 bases). Germline-derived CDR1 and CDR2 are SEHNR and FQNEAQ (reference sequence). The CDR3 runs 13 residues. Written as DNA, the CDR3 is TGTGCCAGCAGCCTAGCGGGGCGGACTGAAGCTTTCTTT. It specifies CASSLAGRTEAFF.

V is TRBV28 and J is TRBJ2-6, with a weak D call TRBD1 (5 bases). The CDR3 length is 15 residues. V lost 4 bases and J lost 4, with 11 bases in between. Per germline, CDR1 MDHEN and CDR2 SYDVKM. Written as DNA, the CDR3 is TGTGCCAGCAGTTCGCAGGGATCGGGGGCCAACGTCCTGACTTTC. It specifies CASSSQGSGANVLTF.

The chain couples TRBV7-2 to TRBJ2-3; D unresolved. The CDR3 has 16 amino acids. The V and J ends lost 0 bases and 7 bases respectively, with 17 bases between them. Germline V gene sequence: CDR1 SGHTA, CDR2 FQGNSA. CDR3 bases: TGTGCCAGCAGCTTAGCGGGAATCCCGACCCCGAATACGCAGTATTTT. Translation gives CASSLAGIPTPNTQYF.

The rearrangement joins TRBV10-2 to TRBJ1-1; 7 positions match TRBD1. Looked up from germline, CDR1 is WSHSY and CDR2 is SAAADI. The CDR3 is 13 residues long. V was clipped by 1 base and J by 4 bases; unmatched bases: 0. This chain's CDR3 is CASSEWTGTEAFF. The CDR3 DNA follows: TGCGCCAGCAGTGAGTGGACAGGCACTGAAGCTTTCTTT.

The gene calls are TRBV30 and TRBJ2-7; D possibly uses TRBD1 or TRBD2 (5 bases each). The CDR3 spans 13 residues. CDR1 and CDR2 (germline): GTSNPN, SVGIG (reference sequence). V shed 1 base and J shed 6 bases, with 13 bases lying between them. The CDR3 loop reads CAWSGGLDREQYF. CDR3 coding DNA: TGTGCCTGGAGTGGGGGGTTGGATCGCGAGCAGTACTTC.

The chain recombines TRBV9 with TRBJ2-5, with a tentative D call TRBD1 (6 bases). Between the trimmed V and J ends, which lost 0 bases and 5 bases, there was a span of 8 bases. CDR1 is SGDLS, CDR2 YYNGEE, per germline. This CDR3 has 13 amino acids. The CDR3 region is CASSVAGVETQYF. CDR3 bases: TGTGCCAGCAGCGTAGCAGGGGTTGAGACCCAGTACTTC.

V usage is TRBV2 and J usage is TRBJ1-5, with TRBD1 identical over 7 bases. The V gene's germline CDR1 is SNHLY and CDR2 FYNNEI. CDR3 length: 16 residues. Trimming removed 6 bases from V and 3 bases from J; junction bases left unmatched: 11. The CDR3 reads CASRGTTGVVNQPQHF. CDR3 nucleotides: TGTGCCAGCAGGGGAACTACAGGGGTTGTCAATCAGCCCCAGCATTTT.

The chain employs TRBV27 and TRBJ1-1; D is uncertain. V lost 3 bases and J lost 7, with 9 bases in between. From germline, CDR1 is MNHEY and CDR2 SMNVEV (reference sequence). The length of the CDR3 is 12 residues. CDR3 nucleotide sequence: TGTGCCAGCAGTTTGGGTGGAGGTGAAGCTTTCTTT. Translation: CASSLGGGEAFF.